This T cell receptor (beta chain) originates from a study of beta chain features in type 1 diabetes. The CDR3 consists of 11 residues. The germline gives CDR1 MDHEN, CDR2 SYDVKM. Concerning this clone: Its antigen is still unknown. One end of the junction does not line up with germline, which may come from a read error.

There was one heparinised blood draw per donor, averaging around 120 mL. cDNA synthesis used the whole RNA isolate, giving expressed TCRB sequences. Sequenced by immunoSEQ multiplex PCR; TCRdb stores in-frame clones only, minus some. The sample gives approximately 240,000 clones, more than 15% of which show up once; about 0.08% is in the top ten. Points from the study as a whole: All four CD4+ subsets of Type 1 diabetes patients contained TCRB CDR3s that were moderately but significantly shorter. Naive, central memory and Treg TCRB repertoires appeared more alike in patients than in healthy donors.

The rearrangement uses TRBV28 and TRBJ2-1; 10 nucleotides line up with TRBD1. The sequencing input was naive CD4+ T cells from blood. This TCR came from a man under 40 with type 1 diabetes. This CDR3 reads CASSRQGAFVF. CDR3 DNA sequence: TGTGCCAGCAGTCGACAGGGGGCTTTTGTCTTC.